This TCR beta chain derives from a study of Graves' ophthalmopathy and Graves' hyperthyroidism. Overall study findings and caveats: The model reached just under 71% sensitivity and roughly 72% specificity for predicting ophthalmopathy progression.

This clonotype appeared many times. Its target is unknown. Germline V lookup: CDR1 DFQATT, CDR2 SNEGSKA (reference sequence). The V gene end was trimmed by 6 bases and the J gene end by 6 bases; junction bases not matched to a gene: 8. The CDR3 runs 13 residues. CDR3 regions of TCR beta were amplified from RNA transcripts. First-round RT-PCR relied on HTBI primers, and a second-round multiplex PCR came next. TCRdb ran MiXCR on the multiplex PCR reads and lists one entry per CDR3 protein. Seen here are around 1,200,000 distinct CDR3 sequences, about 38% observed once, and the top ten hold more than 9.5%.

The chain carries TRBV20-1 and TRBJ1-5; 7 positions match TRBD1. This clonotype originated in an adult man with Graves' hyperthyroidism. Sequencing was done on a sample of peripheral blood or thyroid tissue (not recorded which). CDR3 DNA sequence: TGCAGTGCAGAGGGACAGTACGCTCAGCCCCAGCATTTT. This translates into CSAEGQYAQPQHF.